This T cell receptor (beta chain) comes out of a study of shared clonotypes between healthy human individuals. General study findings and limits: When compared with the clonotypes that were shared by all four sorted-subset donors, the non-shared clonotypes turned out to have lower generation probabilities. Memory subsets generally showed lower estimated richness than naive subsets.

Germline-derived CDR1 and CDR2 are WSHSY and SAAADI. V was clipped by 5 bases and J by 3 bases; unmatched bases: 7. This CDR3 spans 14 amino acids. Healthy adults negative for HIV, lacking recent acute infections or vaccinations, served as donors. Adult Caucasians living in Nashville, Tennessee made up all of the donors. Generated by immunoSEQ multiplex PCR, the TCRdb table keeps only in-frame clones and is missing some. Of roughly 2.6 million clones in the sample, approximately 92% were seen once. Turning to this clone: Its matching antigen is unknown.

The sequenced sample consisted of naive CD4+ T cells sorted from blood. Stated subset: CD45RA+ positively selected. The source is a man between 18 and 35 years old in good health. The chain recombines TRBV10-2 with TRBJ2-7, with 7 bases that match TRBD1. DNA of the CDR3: TGCGCCAGCAGTATCCGGGACAGAAACTACGAGCAGTACTTC. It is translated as CASSIRDRNYEQYF.